A single sample is the source of the 8 T cell receptor beta chains below, sequenced in a study of blood T cell repertoires in COVID-19. Sequenced by immunoSEQ multiplex PCR; TCRdb stores in-frame clones only, minus some. This table holds about 140,000 clones, almost 85% found once. The sequencing sample was made of peripheral blood. The receptors here all came from a man in his fifties or sixties with acute or convalescent COVID-19.

The rearrangement links TRBV11-1 to TRBJ1-1; a weak D match, TRBD1 (6 bases). CDR3 length equals 16 residues. V shed 1 base and J shed 0 bases, with 12 bases lying between them. Germline CDR1 reads SGHAT; CDR2 reads FQDESV (reference sequence). The CDR3 DNA reads TGTGCCAGCAGCTTAGGGGGCAGGGGACTGAACACTGAAGCTTTCTTT. Its translation: CASSLGGRGLNTEAFF. Combining the CDR3 with reference TRBV11-1 and TRBJ1-1 gives the whole variable domain EAEVAQSPRYKITEKSQAVAFWCDPISGHATLYWYRQILGQGPELLVQFQDESVVDDSQLPKDRFSAERLKGVDSTLKIQPAELGDSAMYLCASSLGGRGLNTEAFFGQGTRLTVV.

CDR3 region: CASSQGRTGRFTEAFF. For the CDR3, the DNA is TGTGCCAGCAGCCAAGGGCGGACAGGGAGGTTCACTGAAGCTTTCTTT. The chain joins TRBV3-1 (or the pseudogene TRBV3-2) to TRBJ1-1; TRBD1 aligns across 8 bases. Trimming at V came to 1 base and at J to 4 bases, leaving 8 bases not matched to a gene. Germline CDR1 is LGHDT and CDR2 is YNNKEL (reference sequence). The CDR3 runs to 16 residues.

The genes are TRBV19 and TRBJ1-5; 9 nucleotides align to TRBD1. The germline gives CDR1 LNHDA, CDR2 SQIVND (reference sequence). Trimming took 5 bases from V and 3 from J; bases not matched to a gene: 8. The CDR3 totals 16 residues. CDR3 sequence (DNA): TGTGCCAGTAGTCCCCGGGGACAGGGAGACAATCAGCCCCAGCATTTT. Amino acid sequence: CASSPRGQGDNQPQHF.

This CDR3 is CASSPDSLLEAFF. CDR3 in DNA: TGTGCCAGCTCACCGGACAGCCTCCTCGAAGCTTTCTTT. This chain joins TRBV18 and TRBJ1-1, with D possibly TRBD1 on 6 matching bases. The CDR3 totals 13 residues. Trimming removed 3 bases from V and 8 bases from J, with 13 bases in between. CDR1 KGHSH and CDR2 LQKENI come from the germline V gene.

V and J are TRBV28 and TRBJ2-2, with D perhaps TRBD2 (5 bases). The V gene's germline CDR1 is MDHEN and CDR2 SYDVKM. This CDR3 spans 13 amino acids. Deletions cut 6 bases from V and 6 bases from J, with 11 bases between. CDR3 region: CASRPTRPGELFF. As DNA, the CDR3 is TGTGCCAGCAGGCCAACTAGGCCCGGGGAGCTGTTTTTT.

This chain connects TRBV11-2 to TRBJ2-1; 11 bases match TRBD2. V shed 6 bases and J 8 bases; nucleotides not matched to a gene: 6. The germline V gene has CDR1 SGHAT and CDR2 FQNNGV. The CDR3 loop spans 14 amino acids. CDR3 sequence reads: CASSLNSGRDEQFF. DNA for the CDR3: TGTGCCAGCAGTCTAAATAGCGGGAGGGATGAGCAGTTCTTC.

The rearrangement uses TRBV14 and TRBJ1-4; perhaps TRBD1 as D (5 bases). V was pared by 0 bases and J by 7 bases, with 9 bases between. CDR3 length equals 14 residues. Germline V CDR1 and CDR2: SGHDN, FVKESK. CDR3 residues: CASSQERGAEKLFF. The CDR3 region has the DNA TGTGCCAGCAGCCAAGAACGCGGGGCTGAAAAACTGTTTTTT.

The CDR3 nucleotides are TGTGCCAGCAGCCAGGGGACAGGAAGGGGTTACGAGCAGTACTTC. This encodes CASSQGTGRGYEQYF. The rearrangement uses TRBV9 and TRBJ2-7, with 8 bases that match TRBD1. The CDR3 covers 15 residues. Germline trimming cut 4 bases from V and 4 bases from J; bases unmatched to any gene: 10. Germline lookup yields CDR1 SGDLS and CDR2 YYNGEE.